Listed below are T cell receptor beta chains from one sample, sequenced in a study of T cells in Graves' hyperthyroidism and ophthalmopathy. TCRdb redid the calling of the multiplex PCR reads with MiXCR, one entry per CDR3 protein. The sample yields 300,000 to 450,000 distinct CDR3 sequences, around a sixth seen once. Material for sequencing was blood. Receptors were obtained from a woman in her late teens or twenties with Graves' hyperthyroidism that later progressed to Graves' ophthalmopathy. The CDR3 runs from the conserved cysteine through the conserved F or W. The D gene is left open where the match is weak. Clone size is stated in some rows and not others, as once, few, many or a class when expanded.

TRBJ2-3 TRBV28 NA many CASSLREPPYTQYF TGTGCCAGCAGTTTAAGGGAGCCTCCCTATACGCAGTATTTT
TRBJ2-7 TRBV5-5 TRBD1 few CASSSTGGYSYEQYF TGTGCCAGCAGCTCTACAGGGGGCTACTCCTACGAGCAGTACTTC
TRBJ1-6 TRBV28 TRBD1 NA CASSPLQGLTLHF TGTGCCAGCAGTCCACTACAGGGGTTAACCCTCCACTTT
TRBJ2-2 TRBV7-7 NA NA CASRTGAETGELFF TGTGCTAGCAGGACCGGGGCAGAGACCGGGGAGCTGTTTTTT
TRBJ2-5 TRBV5-6 NA NA CASSATGTREETQYF TGTGCCAGCAGCGCTACCGGGACCAGGGAAGAGACCCAGTACTTC
TRBJ1-1 TRBV28 NA many CASSLSDRLEAFF TGTGCCAGCAGTTTATCTGACCGACTGGAAGCTTTCTTT
TRBJ2-7 TRBV12-3/TRBV12-4 NA many CASSLATSGLGSYEQYF TGTGCCAGCAGTTTAGCGACTAGTGGGCTGGGCTCCTACGAGCAGTACTTC
TRBJ1-1 TRBV7-9 TRBD1 NA CANSPGQGMNTEAFF TGTGCCAACAGCCCCGGACAGGGGATGAACACTGAAGCTTTCTTT
TRBJ2-1 TRBV6-2/TRBV6-3 NA once CASSVDSPGDEQFF TGTGCCAGCAGTGTCGACTCCCCCGGTGATGAGCAGTTCTTC
TRBJ2-2 TRBV27 NA many CASNLGGGTGELFF TGTGCCAGCAATTTAGGGGGTGGGACCGGGGAGCTGTTTTTT
TRBJ2-3 TRBV6-5 NA NA CASSYLSITNSPSTDTQYF TGTGCCAGCAGTTACTTGTCCATAACTAATAGCCCAAGCACAGATACGCAGTATTTT
TRBJ1-1 TRBV28 TRBD1 many CASSVSQGVNTEAFF TGTGCCAGCAGTGTCTCACAGGGGGTGAACACTGAAGCTTTCTTT
TRBJ2-7 TRBV19 NA NA CASSTRKMNHEQYF TGTGCCAGTAGTACCCGGAAGATGAACCACGAGCAGTACTTC
TRBJ2-7 TRBV27 TRBD2 NA CASSLSRGLALYEQYF TGTGCCAGCAGTTTATCCCGGGGACTAGCGTTATACGAGCAGTACTTC
TRBJ1-6 TRBV12-3/TRBV12-4 NA NA CASSKDSSYNSPLHF TGTGCCAGCAGTAAGGACAGCTCCTATAATTCACCCCTCCACTTT
TRBJ2-7 TRBV5-6 TRBD2 NA CASSLGIEAGVGYEQYF TGTGCCAGCAGCTTGGGGATCGAGGCGGGAGTGGGGTACGAGCAGTACTTC
TRBJ2-1 TRBV5-4 TRBD2 many CASSLEPGTSGRSEQFF TGTGCCAGCAGCTTGGAACCCGGGACTAGCGGGAGGAGTGAGCAGTTCTTC
TRBJ2-7 TRBV4-2 TRBD2 many CASSQETSGRVMKYEQYF TGTGCCAGCAGCCAAGAAACTAGCGGGAGAGTAATGAAGTACGAGCAGTACTTC
TRBJ2-1 TRBV15 TRBD2 NA CATSRGRESHNEQFF TGTGCCACCAGCAGAGGGCGGGAGTCTCACAATGAGCAGTTCTTC
TRBJ1-5 TRBV27 TRBD1 many CASSPQGSNQPQHF TGTGCCAGCAGTCCACAGGGGAGCAATCAGCCCCAGCATTTT
TRBJ2-5 TRBV27 NA NA CASSLKYQETQYF TGTGCCAGCAGTTTAAAGTACCAAGAGACCCAGTACTTC
TRBJ2-2 TRBV2 TRBD2 NA CASSSGTSGNTGELFF TGTGCCAGCAGCTCCGGGACTAGCGGTAACACCGGGGAGCTGTTTTTT
TRBJ2-7 TRBV20-1 NA many CSAREKSYEQYF TGCAGTGCTAGAGAAAAATCCTACGAGCAGTACTTC
TRBJ1-1 TRBV20-1 NA many CSAGDRDAEAFF TGCAGTGCTGGGGACCGGGACGCTGAAGCTTTCTTT
TRBJ1-5 TRBV29-1 NA many CSVEDGPDQPQHF TGCAGCGTTGAAGACGGACCCGATCAGCCCCAGCATTTT
TRBJ2-1 TRBV20-1 TRBD2 NA CSARDAGARNEQFF TGCAGTGCTAGAGACGCGGGAGCGAGAAATGAGCAGTTCTTC
TRBJ2-7 TRBV9 TRBD1 few CASSATQGVSPSEQYF TGTGCCAGCAGCGCGACGCAGGGGGTGTCCCCCTCCGAGCAGTACTTC
TRBJ1-1 TRBV12-3/TRBV12-4 NA many CASRQPGVEAFF TGTGCCAGCAGGCAACCGGGGGTTGAAGCTTTCTTT
TRBJ2-1 TRBV5-6 NA many CASSGVGSGPYNEQFF TGTGCCAGCAGCGGGGTGGGAAGCGGGCCCTACAATGAGCAGTTCTTC
TRBJ2-2 TRBV7-8 TRBD2 many CASSLAASGLNTGELFF TGTGCCAGCAGCTTAGCGGCTAGCGGCCTGAACACCGGGGAGCTGTTTTTT
TRBJ2-1 TRBV5-1 NA many CASSLGGGNGNEQFF TGCGCCAGCAGCTTGGGAGGGGGAAATGGAAATGAGCAGTTCTTC
TRBJ2-1 TRBV7-9 NA many CASSLSSTPRYNEQFF TGTGCCAGCAGCTTATCGAGCACTCCGAGATACAATGAGCAGTTCTTC
TRBJ1-1 TRBV19 NA few CASTNTRQLFF TGTGCCAGTACAAATACACGGCAGCTATTCTTT
TRBJ2-2 TRBV7-8 TRBD2 few CASSPRASGRALELFF TGTGCCAGCAGCCCCCGGGCTAGCGGGAGGGCCCTTGAGCTGTTTTTT
TRBJ2-1 TRBV14 NA many CASSRGAVQFF TGTGCCAGCAGCAGGGGGGCAGTACAGTTCTTC
TRBJ1-3 TRBV28 NA many CASSTTRSGNTIYF TGTGCCAGCAGCACCACACGCTCTGGAAACACCATATATTTT
TRBJ2-3 TRBV14 TRBD2 NA CASSHSGGADTQYF TGTGCCAGCAGCCACAGCGGGGGGGCAGATACGCAGTATTTT
TRBJ2-1 TRBV20-1 TRBD2 many CSGTSGSLSNEQFF TGCAGTGGGACTAGCGGGAGCCTAAGTAATGAGCAGTTCTTC
TRBJ2-5 TRBV12-3/TRBV12-4 NA many CASSLQERETQYF TGTGCCAGCAGTTTACAGGAGCGGGAGACCCAGTACTTC
TRBJ1-1 TRBV20-1 NA NA CSARDFRVGNTEAFF TGCAGTGCTAGAGATTTTCGGGTAGGGAACACTGAAGCTTTCTTT
TRBJ2-2 TRBV2 TRBD2 many CASSETGRSTGELFF TGTGCCAGCAGTGAGACCGGGAGGAGCACCGGGGAGCTGTTTTTT
TRBJ2-1 TRBV2 NA few CASSVQSSYNEQFF TGTGCCAGCAGTGTACAGAGCTCCTACAATGAGCAGTTCTTC